This T cell receptor (beta chain) was sequenced in a study of Tregs in tolerant kidney transplant recipients (dated by TCRdb to between 2018 and 2020). Some background on the complete study: The study used TCRbeta sequencing to identify donor-specific regulatory T cells before combined kidney and bone marrow transplantation, then tracked those cells after transplant. TCRbeta repertoire sequencing was used in 3 healthy controls to compare several methods for expanding Tregs specific for an allogeneic donor.

Summary of the overall study and its limitations: Although technical replication error seemed to be minimal, the question of biological reproducibility was not addressed directly. Because the study included only a small number of patients, the results must be confirmed in larger populations and under other immunosuppression protocols. Expanding Tregs with activated donor B cells appeared to identify the most biologically relevant and donor-specific TCRbeta repertoire.

For TCRbeta CDR3 sequencing, genomic DNA was extracted from sorted cells using the QIAGEN DNeasy Blood and Tissue Kit. High-throughput TCRbeta CDR3 sequencing, including PCR amplification with bias correction and internal controls, was performed commercially through immunoSEQ. The original pipeline was this. Unique productive TCRbeta sequences were defined by CDR3 nucleotide sequence where primers matched, otherwise by CDR3 amino acid sequence with Vbeta and Jbeta genes. As a correction for sorting error, sequences shared between sorted populations at a frequency ratio of 2:1 or less were discarded, and the remaining shared sequences were assigned to the higher population. Donor-reactive sequences were defined as at least 5-fold expanded in CFSE-low cells versus unstimulated cells, with frequency of at least 0.01% in CFSE-low cells. Jensen-Shannon divergence, calculated on the top 100 TCRbeta sequences ranked by frequency, was used to quantify repertoire divergence. When a sample had multiple sequencing runs, each run was corrected for sorting error separately and the runs were then pooled. TCRdb provides this immuneACCESS table in a form limited to in-frame rearrangements. Some clones are lacking; in checked studies, under half of them reflect an unresolved V gene, and why the rest are absent is not known. D and trimming come from the DNA, and the V and J calls and clone size come from that table. This sample has some 110,000 clones in its table, and roughly 92% of those were observed once. The ten largest make up approximately 0.6% of the sample.

Unstimulated Tregs (CD4+CD25+CD127-), CD4+ non-Tregs (CD4+CD25-), CD4 and CD8 cells were FACS-sorted from thawed PBMCs. Blood from healthy controls was obtained either as purchased buffy coats or from healthy volunteers. Healthy control blood was processed to PBMCs by Ficoll density gradient and cryopreserved, and patient PBMCs were collected before and after transplant. For this clone: Its target antigen remains unknown. No base quality values were provided; no much bigger clone lies one nucleotide off.

The TCR sequence derives from a human donor in good health. The source material was CD4+ T cells from blood.

The DNA sequence is as follows: TGTGCCAGCAGTTGGATACAGGGAAAAACGTCCTATGGCTACACCTTC. Protein translation: CASSWIQGKTSYGYTF. The chain is assembled from TRBV6-5 and TRBJ1-2; possibly the D gene is TRBD1, per 6 matching bases. The CDR1 and CDR2 encoded by the germline V gene are MNHEY and SVGAGI. V gives up 4 bases and J gives up 4 bases, and the segment between their germline ends measures 19 bases. The CDR3 contains 16 residues, cysteine and phenylalanine counted. The retained sequence is limited to the CDR3, 48 bases, with the frame set at the first base.